This is a list of T cell receptor beta chains from one sample in a study of Graves' ophthalmopathy and Graves' hyperthyroidism. Using its own MiXCR run on the multiplex PCR reads, TCRdb lists one record per CDR3 protein. This table has about 180,000 distinct CDR3 sequences, 30% to 45% appearing once. Sequencing input: peripheral blood. The receptors come from a woman in her forties with Graves' ophthalmopathy. Each CDR3 is given with its conserved first and last residue. Fields, in order: V gene, J gene, D gene, clone size, CDR3 DNA, CDR3 protein. The D gene is left open where the match is weak. Clone size, where shown, is once, few, many, or a class for clones that have expanded.

V gene: TRBV7-9
J gene: TRBJ2-5
D gene: TRBD2
clone size: many
CDR3 DNA: TGTGCCAGCAGCCGGACTAGCGGGAGGGCCGAGACCCAGTACTTC
CDR3 protein: CASSRTSGRAETQYF

V gene: TRBV28
J gene: TRBJ2-5
D gene: .
clone size: .
CDR3 DNA: TGTGCCAGCAGTATCGGGACGGAGACCCAGTACTTC
CDR3 protein: CASSIGTETQYF

V gene: TRBV27
J gene: TRBJ2-2
D gene: .
clone size: .
CDR3 DNA: TGTGCCAGCAGTTTATTGAGTTCCGGGGAGCTGTTTTTT
CDR3 protein: CASSLLSSGELFF

V gene: TRBV28
J gene: TRBJ2-7
D gene: .
clone size: once
CDR3 DNA: TGTGCCAGCAGTTTAATCGGAGAGGGCCTCTACGAGCAGTACTTC
CDR3 protein: CASSLIGEGLYEQYF

V gene: TRBV9
J gene: TRBJ2-7
D gene: .
clone size: many
CDR3 DNA: TGTGCCAGCAGTCCCCAAGGGCGACACGAGCAGTACTTC
CDR3 protein: CASSPQGRHEQYF

V gene: TRBV4-2
J gene: TRBJ2-5
D gene: TRBD1
clone size: many
CDR3 DNA: TGTGCCAGCAGCCAAGGGACAGGGGAGGAGACCCAGTACTTC
CDR3 protein: CASSQGTGEETQYF

V gene: TRBV12-3/TRBV12-4
J gene: TRBJ1-2
D gene: .
clone size: .
CDR3 DNA: TGTGCCAGCAGCGGGGGATCTGCCTATGGCTACACCTTC
CDR3 protein: CASSGGSAYGYTF

V gene: TRBV6-1
J gene: TRBJ1-2
D gene: .
clone size: .
CDR3 DNA: TGTGCCAGCAGTCTGACGAGGGGTTGGGGCTACACCTTC
CDR3 protein: CASSLTRGWGYTF

V gene: TRBV12-3/TRBV12-4
J gene: TRBJ2-3
D gene: TRBD2
clone size: .
CDR3 DNA: TGTGCCAGCAGCTACGGTAGAGCGGGAGCGACAGATACGCAGTATTTT
CDR3 protein: CASSYGRAGATDTQYF

V gene: TRBV3-1
J gene: TRBJ1-1
D gene: .
clone size: many
CDR3 DNA: TGTGCCAGCAGCCAAGCCGGCGGGGACACTGAAGCTTTCTTT
CDR3 protein: CASSQAGGDTEAFF

V gene: TRBV11-3
J gene: TRBJ1-1
D gene: .
clone size: many
CDR3 DNA: TGTGCCAGCAGCTTGACAGACAACACTGAAGCTTTCTTT
CDR3 protein: CASSLTDNTEAFF

V gene: TRBV19
J gene: TRBJ1-5
D gene: .
clone size: many
CDR3 DNA: TGTGCCAGTTCGGGCACCGGTCCCAATCAGCCCCAGCATTTT
CDR3 protein: CASSGTGPNQPQHF

V gene: TRBV5-1
J gene: TRBJ2-3
D gene: .
clone size: many
CDR3 DNA: TGCGCCAGCAGTGGGGGGGGCGGCACAGATACGCAGTATTTT
CDR3 protein: CASSGGGGTDTQYF

V gene: TRBV2
J gene: TRBJ2-3
D gene: .
clone size: many
CDR3 DNA: TGTGCCAGCAGTGTTTACAGGGCCACAGATACGCAGTATTTT
CDR3 protein: CASSVYRATDTQYF

V gene: TRBV6-2/TRBV6-3
J gene: TRBJ2-2
D gene: TRBD1
clone size: many
CDR3 DNA: TGTGCCAGCAGTTCGTACAGGGGAAACACCGGGGAGCTGTTTTTT
CDR3 protein: CASSSYRGNTGELFF

V gene: TRBV28
J gene: TRBJ2-4
D gene: .
clone size: many
CDR3 DNA: TGTGCCAGCAGTTGGACAGTCCCCAAAAACATTCAGTACTTC
CDR3 protein: CASSWTVPKNIQYF

V gene: TRBV18
J gene: TRBJ1-1
D gene: .
clone size: many
CDR3 DNA: TGTGCCAGCTCACCAACCCCCGGACGAGAGACAGGCTCAGCTTTCTTT
CDR3 protein: CASSPTPGRETGSAFF

V gene: TRBV20-1
J gene: TRBJ1-5
D gene: .
clone size: .
CDR3 DNA: TGCAGTTTAGGTCAGCCCCAGCATTTT
CDR3 protein: CSLGQPQHF

V gene: TRBV12-3/TRBV12-4
J gene: TRBJ2-7
D gene: .
clone size: many
CDR3 DNA: TGTGCCAGCACGACAGATTTCTACGAGCAGTACTTC
CDR3 protein: CASTTDFYEQYF

V gene: TRBV27
J gene: TRBJ2-7
D gene: .
clone size: many
CDR3 DNA: TGTGCCAGCAGTTTATCTGGGAGACTTAAGGAGCAGTACTTC
CDR3 protein: CASSLSGRLKEQYF

V gene: TRBV29-1
J gene: TRBJ2-7
D gene: TRBD2
clone size: .
CDR3 DNA: TGCAGCGTTGAAGAAGCGGGAGGCTCCTACGAGCAGTACTTC
CDR3 protein: CSVEEAGGSYEQYF

V gene: TRBV30
J gene: TRBJ2-7
D gene: .
clone size: many
CDR3 DNA: TGTGCCTGGAGCCGGGAGCTTAGCTCCTACGAGCAGTACTTC
CDR3 protein: CAWSRELSSYEQYF